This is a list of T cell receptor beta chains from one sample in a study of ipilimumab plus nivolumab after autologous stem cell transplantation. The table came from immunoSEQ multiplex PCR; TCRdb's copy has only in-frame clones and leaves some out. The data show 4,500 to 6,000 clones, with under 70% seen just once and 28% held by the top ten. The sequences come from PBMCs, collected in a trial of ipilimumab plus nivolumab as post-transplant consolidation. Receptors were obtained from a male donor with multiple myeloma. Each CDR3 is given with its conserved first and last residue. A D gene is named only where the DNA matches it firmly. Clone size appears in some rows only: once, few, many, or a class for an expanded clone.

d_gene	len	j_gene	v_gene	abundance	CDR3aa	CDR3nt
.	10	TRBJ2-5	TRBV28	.	CASSLETQYF	TGTGCCAGCAGTTTGGAGACCCAGTACTTC
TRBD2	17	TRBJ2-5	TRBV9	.	CASSVSTLAGGLETQYF	TGTGCCAGCAGCGTATCTACTCTAGCGGGAGGGTTAGAGACCCAGTACTTC
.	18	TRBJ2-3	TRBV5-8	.	CASSLAFASGGGTDTQYF	TGTGCCAGCAGCTTGGCCTTCGCGAGCGGAGGTGGCACAGATACGCAGTATTTT
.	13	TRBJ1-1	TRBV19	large	CASSPILNTEAFF	TGTGCCAGTAGCCCCATTTTGAACACTGAAGCTTTCTTT
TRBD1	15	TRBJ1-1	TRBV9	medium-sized	CASSQTGGGHLEAFF	TGTGCCAGCAGCCAAACAGGGGGCGGCCACCTTGAAGCTTTCTTT
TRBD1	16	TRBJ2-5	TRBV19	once	CASSIRGQGVGETQYF	TGTGCCAGTAGTATAAGGGGACAGGGGGTAGGAGAGACCCAGTACTTC
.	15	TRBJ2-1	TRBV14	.	CASSRGASSYNEQFF	TGTGCCAGCTCCCGGGGGGCAAGCTCCTACAATGAGCAGTTCTTC
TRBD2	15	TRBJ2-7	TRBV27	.	CASSRYSGSSYEQYF	TGTGCCAGCAGTCGCTACAGCGGGAGTTCCTACGAGCAGTACTTC
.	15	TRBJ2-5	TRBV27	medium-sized	CASSLRAGQQETQYF	TGTGCCAGCAGTTTACGTGCGGGACAGCAAGAGACCCAGTACTTC
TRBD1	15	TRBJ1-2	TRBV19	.	CASSGTGTGDYGYTF	TGTGCCAGTAGTGGGACCGGGACAGGGGACTATGGCTACACCTTC
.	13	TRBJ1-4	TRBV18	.	CASSPGGNEKLFF	TGTGCCAGCTCGCCGGGCGGAAATGAAAAACTGTTTTTT
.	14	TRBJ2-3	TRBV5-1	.	CASLRGVSTDTQYF	TGCGCCAGCTTGAGGGGTGTAAGCACAGATACGCAGTATTTT
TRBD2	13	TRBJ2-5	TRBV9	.	CASSNSGQETQYF	TGTGCCAGCAGCAATAGCGGGCAAGAGACCCAGTACTTC
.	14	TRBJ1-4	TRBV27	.	CASSLLGGNEKLFF	TGTGCCAGCAGCCTATTGGGGGGTAATGAAAAACTGTTTTTT
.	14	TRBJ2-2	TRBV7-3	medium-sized	CASRSGSNTGELFF	TGTGCCAGCAGATCAGGTTCGAACACCGGGGAGCTGTTTTTT
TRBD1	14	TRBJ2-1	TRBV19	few	CATTGTGGYNEQFF	TGTGCCACCACCGGGACAGGGGGCTACAATGAGCAGTTCTTC
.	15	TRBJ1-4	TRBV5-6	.	CASSGTGAQNEKLFF	TGTGCCAGCAGCGGAACCGGGGCCCAAAATGAAAAACTGTTTTTT
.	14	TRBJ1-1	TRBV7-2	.	CASSLGAENTEAFF	TGTGCCAGCAGCTTAGGGGCCGAAAACACTGAAGCTTTCTTT
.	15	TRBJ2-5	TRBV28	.	CASSLGPLRAETQYF	TGTGCCAGCAGTTTGGGACCCCTTCGGGCGGAGACCCAGTACTTC
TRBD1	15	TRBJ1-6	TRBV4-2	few	CASSRGQGGPSPLHF	TGTGCCAGCAGCCGCGGACAGGGAGGCCCTTCACCCCTCCACTTT
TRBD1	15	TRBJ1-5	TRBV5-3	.	CARSLDRRSNQPQHF	TGTGCCAGAAGCCTGGACAGGAGGAGCAATCAGCCCCAGCATTTT
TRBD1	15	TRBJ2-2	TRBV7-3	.	CASSSQGARTGELFF	TGTGCCAGCAGCTCACAGGGGGCAAGAACCGGGGAGCTGTTTTTT
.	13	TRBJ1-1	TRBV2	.	CASTGGEGTEAFF	TGTGCCAGCACGGGGGGCGAGGGCACTGAAGCTTTCTTT
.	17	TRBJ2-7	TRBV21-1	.	CASSKEGVGFLSYEQYF	TGTGCCAGCAGCAAAGAAGGGGTGGGGTTTCTCTCCTACGAGCAGTACTTC
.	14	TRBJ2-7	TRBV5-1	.	CASSLRQESYEQYF	TGCGCCAGCAGCTTGCGACAGGAGTCCTACGAGCAGTACTTC
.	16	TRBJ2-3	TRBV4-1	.	CASSQRDGEYTDTQYF	TGCGCCAGTAGCCAAAGGGACGGGGAGTACACAGATACGCAGTATTTT
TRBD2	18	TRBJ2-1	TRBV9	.	CASSAGLAGDRPYNEQFF	TGTGCCAGCAGCGCAGGACTAGCGGGGGACCGACCCTACAATGAGCAGTTCTTC
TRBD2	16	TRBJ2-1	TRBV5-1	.	CASSLAVSGGHNEQFF	TGCGCCAGCAGCTTGGCTGTTAGCGGGGGGCACAATGAGCAGTTCTTC
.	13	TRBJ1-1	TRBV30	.	CAWSTGANTEAFF	TGTGCCTGGAGTACCGGGGCGAACACTGAAGCTTTCTTT
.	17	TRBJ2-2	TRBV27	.	CASSRPAALGKHRELFF	TGTGCCAGCAGTCGACCCGCGGCGCTGGGGAAACACCGGGAGCTGTTTTTT
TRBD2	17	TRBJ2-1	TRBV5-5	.	CASSSKFRGRAGGEQFF	TGTGCCAGCAGTTCTAAATTCCGGGGGAGGGCCGGGGGTGAGCAGTTCTTC
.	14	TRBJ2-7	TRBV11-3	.	CASSLVGLEYEQYF	TGTGCCAGCAGCTTGGTAGGGTTGGAATACGAGCAGTACTTC
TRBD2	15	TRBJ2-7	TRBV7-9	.	CASSSTSGPHYEQYF	TGTGCCAGCAGCTCTACTAGCGGCCCCCACTACGAGCAGTACTTC
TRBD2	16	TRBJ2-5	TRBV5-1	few	CASSLGSGGAGETQYF	TGCGCCAGCAGCTTGGGTAGCGGGGGGGCCGGTGAGACCCAGTACTTC
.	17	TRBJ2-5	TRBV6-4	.	CAARRALDRFDQETQYF	TGTGCCGCCCGGAGGGCCCTAGACCGTTTCGACCAAGAGACCCAGTACTTC
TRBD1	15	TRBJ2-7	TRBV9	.	CASSVSPGQGYEQYF	TGTGCCAGCAGCGTATCCCCGGGACAGGGTTACGAGCAGTACTTC
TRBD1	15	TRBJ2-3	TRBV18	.	CASSPGQGATDTQYF	TGTGCCAGCTCACCGGGACAGGGGGCAACAGATACGCAGTATTTT
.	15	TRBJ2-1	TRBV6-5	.	CASNWAANLYNEQFF	TGTGCCAGCAACTGGGCCGCAAACCTTTACAATGAGCAGTTCTTC
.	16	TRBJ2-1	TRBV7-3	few	CASSLNGGNSYNEQFF	TGTGCCAGCAGCTTAAACGGCGGGAATTCGTACAATGAGCAGTTCTTC
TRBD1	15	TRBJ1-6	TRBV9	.	CASSVEGQPNSPLHF	TGTGCCAGCAGCGTAGAGGGACAGCCGAATTCACCCCTCCACTTT
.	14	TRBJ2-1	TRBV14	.	CASSHRSSYNEQFF	TGTGCCAGCAGCCACCGGAGCTCCTACAATGAGCAGTTCTTC
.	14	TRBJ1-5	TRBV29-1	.	CPLPAGYSNQPQHF	TGCCCCCTACCGGCAGGGTATAGCAATCAGCCCCAGCATTTT
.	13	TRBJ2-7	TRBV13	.	CASRTDSSYEQYF	TGTGCCAGCAGGACGGACAGCTCCTACGAGCAGTACTTC
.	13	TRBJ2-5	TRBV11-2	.	CASSLGQGGSQYF	TGTGCCAGCAGCTTAGGTCAGGGGGGGTCCCAGTACTTC
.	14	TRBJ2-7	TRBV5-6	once	CASSPALGSYEQYF	TGTGCCAGCAGCCCTGCTCTTGGGAGCTACGAGCAGTACTTC